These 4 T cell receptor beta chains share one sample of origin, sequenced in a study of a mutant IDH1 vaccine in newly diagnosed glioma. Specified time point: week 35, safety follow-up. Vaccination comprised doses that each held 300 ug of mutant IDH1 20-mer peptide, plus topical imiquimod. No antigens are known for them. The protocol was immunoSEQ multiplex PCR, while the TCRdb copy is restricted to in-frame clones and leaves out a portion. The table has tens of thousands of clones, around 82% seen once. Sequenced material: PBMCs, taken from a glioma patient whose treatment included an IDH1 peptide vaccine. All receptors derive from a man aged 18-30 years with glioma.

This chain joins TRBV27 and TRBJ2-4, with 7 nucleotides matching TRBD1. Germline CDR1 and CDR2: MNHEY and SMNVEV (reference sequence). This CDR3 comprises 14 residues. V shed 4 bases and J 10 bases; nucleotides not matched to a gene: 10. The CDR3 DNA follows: TGTGCCAGCAGTTCCCGGGACAGCTCGGTTATTCAGTACTTC. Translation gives CASSSRDSSVIQYF.

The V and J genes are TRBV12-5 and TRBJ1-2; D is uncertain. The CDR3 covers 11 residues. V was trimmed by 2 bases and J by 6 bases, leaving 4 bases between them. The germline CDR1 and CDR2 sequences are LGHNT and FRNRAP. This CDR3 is CASGLINGYTF. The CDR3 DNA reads TGTGCTAGTGGTTTGATCAATGGCTACACCTTC.

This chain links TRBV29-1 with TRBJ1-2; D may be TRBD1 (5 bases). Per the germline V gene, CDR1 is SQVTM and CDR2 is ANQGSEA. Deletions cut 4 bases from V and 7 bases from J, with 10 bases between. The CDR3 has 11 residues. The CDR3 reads CSVAQGTGYTF. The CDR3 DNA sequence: TGCAGCGTTGCGCAGGGAACTGGCTACACCTTC.

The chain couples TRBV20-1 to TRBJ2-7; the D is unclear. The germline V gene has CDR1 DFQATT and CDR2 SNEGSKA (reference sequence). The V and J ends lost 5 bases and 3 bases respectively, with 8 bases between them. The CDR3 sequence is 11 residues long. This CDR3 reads CSADPGYEQYF. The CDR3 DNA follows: TGCAGTGCTGACCCTGGCTACGAGCAGTACTTC.